Included here is one T cell receptor beta chain sequence, with context. Amplification used 60 Vbeta primers and 13 Jbeta primers. Profiling relied on immunoSEQ multiplex PCR, and the TCRdb table lists in-frame clones only, not all of them. Among more than 140,000 clones, roughly 80% were seen once, and the ten largest hold around 3.2%. This sample is drawn from a study of cytomegalovirus exposure and HLA in healthy donors. Study summary: One earlier analysis, a look at 180 million or so T cells, found roughly 120 million unique TCR beta sequences.

Trimming at V came to 4 bases and at J to 4 bases, leaving 2 bases not matched to a gene. This CDR3 is built from 12 residues. Looked up from germline, CDR1 is GTSNPN and CDR2 is SVGIG (reference sequence). J is TRBJ1-2 and V is TRBV30; the match to TRBD1 covers 8 bases. Sequencing was done on a sample of PBMCs. This sequence was found in a man aged 35 to 55 in good health and CMV-seronegative. The CDR3 DNA follows: TGTGCCTGGACAGGGGGCGGCTATGGCTACACCTTC. This encodes CAWTGGGYGYTF.